The sequence of this T cell receptor beta chain was determined in a study of cytomegalovirus exposure and HLA in healthy donors. Primers for the PCR totalled 60 Vbeta and 13 Jbeta. The table came from immunoSEQ multiplex PCR; TCRdb's copy has only in-frame clones and leaves some out. The profile covers 200,000 or so clones, with around 70% appearing a single time and less than 3% taken by the ten largest. Per germline, CDR1 SGHNT and CDR2 YYREEE (reference sequence). Trimming took 3 bases from V and 8 from J, leaving 14 bases between them. CDR3 length equals 13 residues. What was sequenced was PBMCs. V and J are TRBV5-4 and TRBJ1-1; tentatively, D is TRBD1 (6 bases). This sequence was found in a man in his forties in good health and CMV-seropositive. CDR3 sequence (DNA): TGTGCCAGCAGCTACCAGGACAGACAAGAAGCTTTCTTT. It translates to CASSYQDRQEAFF.